One sample yielded the 20 T cell receptor beta chains listed below, sequenced in a study of CD8 T cells in Susac syndrome. Reverse transcription of roughly 0.5 to 1 ug RNA was carried out with random hexamers. TCRdb analysed the immunoSEQ multiplex PCR reads with MiXCR anew, one entry per CDR3 protein. The sample yields approximately 150,000 distinct CDR3 sequences, about 93% seen once. The sequencing input was CD4+ T cells from PBMCs. These receptors were taken from a human donor with multiple sclerosis.

The chain is built from TRBV4-3 and TRBJ2-5; no reliable D call. Germline loops: CDR1 LGHNA, CDR2 YSLEER. This CDR3 has 13 residues. V gave up 3 bases and J gave up 5 bases, with 10 bases separating them. In nucleotides, the CDR3 is TGCGCCAGCAGCCACCGGTTGGAGGAGACCCAGTACTTC. It encodes CASSHRLEETQYF.

This sequence joins TRBV12-3 or TRBV12-4 and TRBJ2-7, with 7 bases aligning to TRBD1. The CDR3 length is 14 residues. With V trimmed by 1 base and J by 2 bases, 2 bases remained unmatched. The CDR3 bases are TGTGCCAGCAGTTTAGGAGACAGGGCCTACGAGCAGTACTTC. This translates into CASSLGDRAYEQYF.

V usage is TRBV20-1 and J usage is TRBJ2-7, with TRBD1 matching over 9 bases. CDR3 length: 15 residues. Germline lookup yields CDR1 DFQATT and CDR2 SNEGSKA (reference sequence). With 1 base clipped from V and 2 bases from J, the junction kept 6 bases outside the gene matches. In nucleotides, the CDR3 is TGCAGTGCTAGAGTGCCCGACAGGGGGACCTACGAGCAGTACTTC. Translating gives CSARVPDRGTYEQYF.

This chain links TRBV6-1 with TRBJ1-4; possibly TRBD1 for D (5 bases). CDR1 MNHNS and CDR2 SASEGT come from the germline V gene. V was clipped by 5 bases and J by 3 bases, with 10 bases between them. The CDR3 covers 14 residues. CDR3 coding DNA: TGTGCCAGCAGTTCTGGGGGTGCTAATGAAAAACTGTTTTTT. As protein: CASSSGGANEKLFF.

This sequence joins TRBV20-1 and TRBJ2-1; D uncertain. There are 12 residues in the CDR3. Between the trimmed V and J ends, which lost 5 bases and 7 bases, there was a span of 12 bases. Per the germline V gene, CDR1 is DFQATT and CDR2 is SNEGSKA (reference sequence). For the CDR3, the DNA is TGCAGTGCTTCCGAGATCAGGAATGAGCAGTTCTTC. The encoded protein is CSASEIRNEQFF.

The sample holds one count of this clonotype. CDR3 in DNA: TGTGCCAGCAGTGCAACGCTCGACAGGGGGCTTGGTAACGAGCAGTTCTTC. This gives the protein CASSATLDRGLGNEQFF. V usage is TRBV2 and J usage is TRBJ2-1; 10 bases fit TRBD1. CDR3 length equals 17 residues. Germline V gene lookup returns CDR1 SNHLY and CDR2 FYNNEI. V was clipped by 4 bases and J by 10 bases; unmatched bases: 16.

On this clonotype: Since the CDR3 does not end with the conserved phenylalanine or tryptophan, this likely comes from a read error. This sequence joins TRBV3-1 and TRBJ2-5; D might be TRBD2 (5 bases). The CDR3 has 13 amino acids. Germline V lookup: CDR1 LGHDT, CDR2 YNNKEL (reference sequence). Trimming shortened V by 4 bases and J by 2 bases, and 8 bases separated the two germline ends. Here the CDR3 DNA reads TGTGCCAGCAGCCTATCGGGGCAAGAGACCCAGTACTTG. Its translation is CASSLSGQETQYL.

The rearrangement uses TRBV18 and TRBJ1-5; no clear D. Per the germline V gene, CDR1 is KGHSH and CDR2 is LQKENI. This CDR3 region has 15 residues. V lost 0 bases, J lost 3 bases, and 9 bases lay in between. CDR3 sequence (DNA): TGTGCCAGCTCACCACCTAACGGTCACAATCAGCCCCAGCATTTT. The encoded protein is CASSPPNGHNQPQHF.

This chain links TRBV14 with TRBJ2-1, with D perhaps TRBD2 (6 bases). The CDR3 is 15 amino acids. From germline, CDR1 is SGHDN and CDR2 FVKESK. The V end lost 6 bases, the J end lost 4 bases, and 16 bases lay between the germline ends. The chain's CDR3 is CASSPTQGLYNEQFF. The CDR3 DNA is TGTGCCAGCAGTCCAACCCAGGGACTGTACAATGAGCAGTTCTTC.

The genes are TRBV6-1 and TRBJ1-2, with D unresolved. The germline CDR1 and CDR2 sequences are MNHNS and SASEGT. V was cut by 0 bases and J by 5 bases, with 13 bases left in between. This CDR3 has 15 residues. The DNA of the CDR3 is TGTGCCAGCAGTGAAGCAGGGTTTGGGTTATATGGCTACACCTTC. Its translation: CASSEAGFGLYGYTF.

The chain has TRBV7-9 and TRBJ2-3, with 7 positions matching TRBD1. V lost 3 bases, J lost 6 bases, and 3 bases stayed unmatched. From germline, CDR1 is SEHNR and CDR2 FQNEAQ (reference sequence). The CDR3 contains 13 residues. CDR3 nucleotide sequence: TGTGCCAGCAGCTTCAGACAGGGCGATACGCAGTATTTT. Translation gives CASSFRQGDTQYF.

The chain recombines TRBV9 with TRBJ2-3, with D perhaps TRBD1 or TRBD2 (5 bases each). Germline V CDR1 and CDR2: SGDLS, YYNGEE. This CDR3 has 15 residues. Trimming stripped 4 bases from V and 3 bases from J, with 15 bases between. The CDR3 DNA reads as TGTGCCAGCAGCCCCGGGGCACTGCGGACAGATACGCAGTATTTT. Its protein is CASSPGALRTDTQYF.

V and J are TRBV19 and TRBJ1-5, with 8 bases fitting TRBD1. V dropped 5 bases and J dropped 6; count of bases not matched to a gene: 21. From germline, CDR1 is LNHDA and CDR2 SQIVND (reference sequence). CDR3 length: 19 residues. CDR3 region: CASSRIGQGYALDGQPQHF. CDR3 DNA sequence: TGTGCCAGTAGTCGAATCGGACAGGGATACGCTCTTGATGGTCAGCCCCAGCATTTT.

This clonotype is a singleton in its sample. The rearrangement links TRBV5-6 to TRBJ2-4; a weak D match, TRBD2 (5 bases). The CDR3 length is 15 residues. Germline CDR1 is SGHDT and CDR2 is YYEEEE. Deletions cut 2 bases from V and 8 bases from J, with 17 bases between. CDR3 bases: TGTGCCAGCAGCTTCCAGTCACTAGGCACATACATTCAGTACTTC. Its translation: CASSFQSLGTYIQYF.

This chain uses TRBV18 with TRBJ1-1, with D maybe TRBD1 (6 bases). The CDR3 has 16 residues. Germline V gene data show CDR1 as KGHSH and CDR2 as LQKENI. The V end was cut by 3 bases, the J end by 0 bases, with 14 bases between. In nucleotides, the CDR3 is TGTGCCAGCTCACCGGGAAGGGGGACGCTGAACACTGAAGCTTTCTTT. It specifies CASSPGRGTLNTEAFF.

Only one count was recorded for this clonotype. This rearrangement joins TRBV28 to TRBJ2-7, with D perhaps TRBD2 (5 bases). From germline, CDR1 is MDHEN and CDR2 SYDVKM. V dropped 7 bases and J dropped 4 bases, with 11 bases sitting between them. CDR3 size: 12 residues. The CDR3: CASTLRGYEQYF. The CDR3 bases are TGTGCCAGCACCCTCCGGGGTTACGAGCAGTACTTC.

The chain combines TRBV6-5 with TRBJ1-1; D gene ambiguous. This CDR3 has 15 amino acids. Between the trimmed V and J ends, which lost 6 bases and 3 bases, there was a span of 17 bases. Looked up from germline, CDR1 is MNHEY and CDR2 is SVGAGI. The DNA of the CDR3 is TGTGCCAGCAGCCAAAGCCCCTGGGGTGACACTGAAGCTTTCTTT. Amino acid sequence: CASSQSPWGDTEAFF.

V gene TRBV20-1 combines with J gene TRBJ2-3; weak D call: TRBD1 (6 bases). Trimming took 3 bases from V and 0 from J, leaving 13 bases between them. The CDR3 length is 15 residues. CDR1 and CDR2 (germline): DFQATT, SNEGSKA (reference sequence). The CDR3, as DNA: TGCAGTGCTAGCTTACAGGGCTCTAGCACAGATACGCAGTATTTT. It specifies CSASLQGSSTDTQYF.

The rearrangement links TRBV4-1 to TRBJ2-3, with 8 bases aligning to TRBD1. V dropped 0 bases and J dropped 4; count of bases not matched to a gene: 6. The germline gives CDR1 MGHRA, CDR2 YSYEKL. This CDR3 contains 16 residues. CDR3 loop: CASSQDGRQGPDTQYF. The DNA of the CDR3 is TGCGCCAGCAGCCAAGATGGGCGACAGGGGCCAGATACGCAGTATTTT.

The chain combines TRBV5-6 with TRBJ2-1; 14 bases match TRBD2. V was clipped by 4 bases and J by 6 bases; unmatched bases: 9. CDR1 and CDR2 (germline): SGHDT, YYEEEE. The CDR3 is 17 amino acids. CDR3 in amino acids: CASSLPGTSGSSNEQFF. Written as DNA, the CDR3 is TGTGCCAGCAGCCTCCCCGGGACTAGCGGGAGTAGCAATGAGCAGTTCTTC.